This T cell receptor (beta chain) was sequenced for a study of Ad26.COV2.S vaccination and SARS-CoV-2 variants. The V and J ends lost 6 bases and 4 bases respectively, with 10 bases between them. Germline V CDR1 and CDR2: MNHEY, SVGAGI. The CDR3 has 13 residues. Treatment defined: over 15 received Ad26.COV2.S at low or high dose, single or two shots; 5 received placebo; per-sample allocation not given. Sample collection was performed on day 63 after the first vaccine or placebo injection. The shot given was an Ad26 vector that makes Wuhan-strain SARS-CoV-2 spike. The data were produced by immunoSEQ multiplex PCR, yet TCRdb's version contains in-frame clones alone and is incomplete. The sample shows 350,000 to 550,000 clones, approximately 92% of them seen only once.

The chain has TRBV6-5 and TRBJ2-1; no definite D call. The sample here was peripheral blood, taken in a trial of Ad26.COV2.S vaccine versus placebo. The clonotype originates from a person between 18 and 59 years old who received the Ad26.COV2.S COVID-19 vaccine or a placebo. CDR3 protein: CASRSSWYNEQFF. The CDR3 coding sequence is TGTGCCAGCAGGAGCTCCTGGTACAATGAGCAGTTCTTC.